Listed here are 3 T cell receptor beta chains from one sample, sequenced in a study of T cell responses to AZD1222 COVID-19 vaccine. Profiling relied on immunoSEQ multiplex PCR, and the TCRdb table lists in-frame clones only, not all of them. The profile shows 60,000 to 85,000 clones, 88% of them singletons. The sequencing here drew on peripheral blood, taken 28 days after the second dose of the MenACWY control vaccine. Receptors originate from an adult who received the MenACWY meningococcal vaccine as a control.

V usage is TRBV9 and J usage is TRBJ2-1; 7 bases are a match to TRBD1. This CDR3 region has 15 residues. Germline loops: CDR1 SGDLS, CDR2 YYNGEE. With V trimmed by 3 bases and J by 2 bases, 5 bases remained unmatched. CDR3 region: CASSERGRTYNEQFF. As DNA, the CDR3 is TGTGCCAGCAGCGAGAGGGGGCGGACCTACAATGAGCAGTTCTTC.

This chain connects TRBV19 to TRBJ2-1; TRBD1 or TRBD2 may be the D gene (5 bases each). The ends were cut back, 1 base at V and 4 bases at J, with 8 bases in the middle. Germline assignment: CDR1 LNHDA and CDR2 SQIVND (reference sequence). This CDR3 is built from 14 residues. Here the CDR3 reads CASSIGGGYNEQFF. The CDR3 region has the DNA TGTGCCAGTAGTATAGGTGGGGGATACAATGAGCAGTTCTTC.

This clone was counted a single time. This sequence joins TRBV6-2 or TRBV6-3 and TRBJ1-5; 7 bases are shared with TRBD1. Germline assignment: CDR1 MNHEY and CDR2 SVGEGT. The CDR3 extends over 15 amino acids. V trimming: 6 bases; J trimming: 2 bases; junction bases outside the gene matches: 7. The CDR3 loop is CASSQGGAGNQPQHF. CDR3 DNA: TGTGCCAGCAGCCAAGGGGGCGCGGGCAATCAGCCCCAGCATTTT.